The T cell receptor (beta chain) under discussion was sequenced for a study of T cells expressing NK-cell markers. Looking at the study overall: Each TCR beta repertoire originated in sorted T cells that were CD3+CD56+NKG2C+, CD3+CD56+NKG2C- or CD3+CD56-NKG2C+. The sequencing cohort of eight donors included seven HCMV-seropositive individuals and one seronegative individual.

TCRdb derives one entry per CDR3 protein from the 5' RACE reads, leaving out DNA. The sample has about 260,000 distinct CDR3 sequences; the top ten hold about 0.4%. Study-wide points: For about six donors, the dominant NKG2C+ clonotypes made up about 1.0-8% of their CD8+ T cells. In a handful of donors, these clonotypes also led the CD3+CD56-NKG2C+ fraction.

Worth noting for this clonotype: The antigen remains unidentified.

The CDR3 contains 15 residues. This clonotype was obtained from a man aged 18 to 30 in good health. The specimen was blood T cells: a sorted CD56 or NKG2C T cell subset, CD4+ or CD8+ T cells, or bulk PBMC T cells (not recorded which). V is TRBV12-3 or TRBV12-4 and J is TRBJ2-2; TCRdb names TRBD1, which stays unverified in the absence of DNA. CDR3 sequence reads: CASRRQDTNTGELFF.